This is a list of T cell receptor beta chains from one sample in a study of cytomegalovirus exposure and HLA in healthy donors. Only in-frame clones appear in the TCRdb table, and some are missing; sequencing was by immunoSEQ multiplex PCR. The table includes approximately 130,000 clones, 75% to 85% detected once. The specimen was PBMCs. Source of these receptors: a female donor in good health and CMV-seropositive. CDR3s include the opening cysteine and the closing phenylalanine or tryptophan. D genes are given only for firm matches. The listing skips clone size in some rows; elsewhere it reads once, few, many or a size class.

CDR3nt: TGTGCCAGCAGTGAATTCGGGGGGCGAGTCTACGATGAGCAGTTCTTC
CDR3aa: CASSEFGGRVYDEQFF
j_gene: TRBJ2-1
d_gene: .
v_gene: TRBV25-1
abundance: .

CDR3nt: TGTGCCAGCAGTGACCTGGGGACAGGGGCAATGAAGAGGCAGTTCTTC
CDR3aa: CASSDLGTGAMKRQFF
j_gene: TRBJ2-1
d_gene: TRBD1
v_gene: TRBV6-1
abundance: .

CDR3nt: TGCGCCAGCGGCCCGGGAGCAACTAATGAAAAACTGTTTTTT
CDR3aa: CASGPGATNEKLFF
j_gene: TRBJ1-4
d_gene: .
v_gene: TRBV5-1
abundance: .

CDR3nt: TGTGCCTGGAGACTAACCGGGACAGGAAATTCACCCCTCCACTTT
CDR3aa: CAWRLTGTGNSPLHF
j_gene: TRBJ1-6
d_gene: TRBD1
v_gene: TRBV30
abundance: .

CDR3nt: TGTGCCAGCACTCTGACAGGTTCCTCCTACGAGCAGTACTTC
CDR3aa: CASTLTGSSYEQYF
j_gene: TRBJ2-7
d_gene: .
v_gene: TRBV28
abundance: few

CDR3nt: TGTGCCAGCAGGGACAGGAACAAAGAGACCCAGTACTTC
CDR3aa: CASRDRNKETQYF
j_gene: TRBJ2-5
d_gene: TRBD1
v_gene: TRBV5-6
abundance: .

CDR3nt: TGTGCCAGCCACAAGGGACAGGGGGCTTACGAGCAGTACTTC
CDR3aa: CASHKGQGAYEQYF
j_gene: TRBJ2-7
d_gene: TRBD1
v_gene: TRBV2
abundance: .

CDR3nt: TGTGCCAGTAGTAGCACAGTAGGCAATCAGCCCCAGCATTTT
CDR3aa: CASSSTVGNQPQHF
j_gene: TRBJ1-5
d_gene: .
v_gene: TRBV19
abundance: .

CDR3nt: TGTGCCAGCAGCTTCGGGGTGAATCAGCCCCAGCATTTT
CDR3aa: CASSFGVNQPQHF
j_gene: TRBJ1-5
d_gene: .
v_gene: TRBV7-3
abundance: .

CDR3nt: TGCGCCAGCAGCTGGGGACAGGGTCCCGGGGAGCTGTTTTTT
CDR3aa: CASSWGQGPGELFF
j_gene: TRBJ2-2
d_gene: TRBD1
v_gene: TRBV5-1
abundance: .